One sample yielded the 27 T cell receptor beta chains listed below, sequenced in a study of T cell responses to AZD1222 COVID-19 vaccine. The repertoire was sequenced with immunoSEQ multiplex PCR; TCRdb's copy has only in-frame clones and lacks some. The sample consists of about 90,000 clones, under 95% of them appearing once. The input for sequencing was peripheral blood, taken on day 0 of MenACWY control vaccination. The receptors stem from an adult in good health.

The rearrangement uses TRBV10-3 and TRBJ2-1; D is perhaps TRBD2 (6 bases). V lost 0 bases and J 6 bases, leaving 12 bases between the germline ends. The CDR3 is 15 residues long. Germline V gene data show CDR1 as ENHRY and CDR2 as SYGVKD. The CDR3 loop is CAISESNGSPNEQFF. The DNA of the CDR3 is TGTGCCATCAGTGAGTCGAACGGGAGTCCCAATGAGCAGTTCTTC.

CDR3 DNA sequence: TGTGCCAGCAGCCTTTCCGGGACAGGGGTATACAATGAGCAGTTCTTC. Amino acids: CASSLSGTGVYNEQFF. This chain joins TRBV11-3 and TRBJ2-1; 10 positions agree with TRBD1. Germline CDR1 is SGHNT and CDR2 is YENEEA. J was trimmed by 4 bases and V by 5 bases; bases with no gene match: 8. This CDR3 comprises 16 residues.

The V call is TRBV6-1, the J call TRBJ2-1; possibly TRBD1 for D (6 bases). V shed 3 bases and J shed 7 bases, with 22 bases lying between them. Per the germline V gene, CDR1 is MNHNS and CDR2 is SASEGT. The CDR3 runs 17 residues. The CDR3 sequence is CASSEGFQGPLGNEQFF. For the CDR3, the DNA is TGTGCCAGCAGTGAGGGGTTTCAGGGGCCCCTCGGAAATGAGCAGTTCTTC.

The V gene is TRBV2, the J gene TRBJ1-3; D ambiguous. The V gene lost 11 bases and the J gene lost 0 bases, with 14 bases spanning the gap. This CDR3 is built from 14 residues. CDR1 is SNHLY and CDR2 is FYNNEI in the germline V gene. The CDR3 DNA reads TGTGCCGGTCACGAGGGAAACTCTGGAAACACCATATATTTT. It specifies CAGHEGNSGNTIYF.

V gene TRBV10-2 combines with J gene TRBJ2-2, with no clear D. The germline CDR1 and CDR2 sequences are WSHSY and SAAADI. This CDR3 has 15 amino acids. V lost 6 bases to trimming and J lost 2 bases, with 13 bases between them. CDR3 sequence: CASRRMSANTGELFF. CDR3 DNA sequence: TGCGCCAGCAGGAGGATGAGCGCTAACACCGGGGAGCTGTTTTTT.

This chain connects TRBV6-2 or TRBV6-3 to TRBJ2-7; D gene uncertain. V lost 2 bases to trimming and J lost 7 bases, with 15 bases between them. CDR1 MNHEY and CDR2 SVGEGT come from the germline V gene. The CDR3 covers 14 residues. DNA of the CDR3: TGTGCCAGCAGTTACCGTGTAGGGCTTGGGGAGCAGTACTTC. Translation: CASSYRVGLGEQYF.

The chain combines TRBV29-1 with TRBJ2-7; D not certain. The germline V and J ends were trimmed by 4 bases and 0 bases, with 4 bases remaining between them. The germline CDR1 and CDR2 sequences are SQVTM and ANQGSEA. The CDR3 length is 11 residues. This CDR3 is CSVVTSYEQYF. The CDR3 nucleotides are TGCAGCGTTGTAACCTCCTACGAGCAGTACTTC.

The CDR3 spells CASSLRTSEEAFF. CDR3 nucleotide sequence: TGTGCCAGCAGCTTAAGGACGAGCGAGGAAGCTTTCTTT. This chain uses TRBV7-9 with TRBJ1-1, with D unclear. Germline V CDR1 and CDR2: SEHNR, FQNEAQ (reference sequence). V was clipped by 2 bases and J by 8 bases, with 12 bases between them. CDR3 length: 13 residues.

The gene calls are TRBV6-2 or TRBV6-3 and TRBJ2-7; D is perhaps TRBD2 (7 bases). Trimming cost V 2 bases and J 6 bases, with 17 bases left between them. This CDR3 is built from 15 residues. Germline-derived CDR1 and CDR2 are MNHEY and SVGEGT. In nucleotides, the CDR3 is TGTGCCAGCAGTTACGGCGGGGGCTTGTCCGGCGAGCAGTACTTC. Translating gives CASSYGGGLSGEQYF.

CDR3 nucleotides: TGTGCCAGCAGTATCCCCGGGGACAATCAGCCCCAGCATTTT. Protein: CASSIPGDNQPQHF. V is TRBV6-5 and J is TRBJ1-5; D ambiguous. The V and J ends lost 5 bases and 3 bases respectively, with 11 bases between them. This CDR3 has 14 residues. Germline V gives CDR1 MNHEY, CDR2 SVGAGI.

The chain combines TRBV28 with TRBJ2-7; tentative D call: TRBD1 (6 bases). Trimming pared 6 bases from V and 2 bases from J, leaving 14 bases between. The CDR3 is 14 amino acids. Germline CDR1 reads MDHEN; CDR2 reads SYDVKM. The CDR3 nucleotides read TGTGCCAGCAGGTGGCCAGGGGAACCCTACGAGCAGTACTTC. This gives the protein CASRWPGEPYEQYF.

The genes are TRBV7-3 and TRBJ2-1, with 12 positions matching TRBD2. J was trimmed by 9 bases and V by 5 bases; bases with no gene match: 5. The V gene's germline CDR1 is SGHTA and CDR2 FQGTGA. The CDR3 consists of 14 residues. The CDR3 DNA reads TGTGCCAGCAGCCTAGGACTAGCGGGGAGTGAGCAGTTCTTC. Protein: CASSLGLAGSEQFF.

The chain is built from TRBV18 and TRBJ1-1; 8 bases map to TRBD1. Trimming removed 4 bases from V and 0 bases from J; junction bases left unmatched: 10. This CDR3 spans 17 amino acids. Germline values: CDR1 KGHSH, CDR2 LQKENI. The CDR3 here is CASSRGQAGGMNTEAFF. The DNA for the CDR3 is TGTGCCAGCTCACGGGGACAGGCTGGGGGGATGAACACTGAAGCTTTCTTT.

V is TRBV6-2 or TRBV6-3 and J is TRBJ1-2; D is undetermined. Germline CDR1 and CDR2: MNHEY and SVGEGT. Trimming left V 4 bases short and J 4 bases short, with 4 bases between. CDR3 size: 11 residues. DNA for the CDR3: TGTGCCAGCAGTTCAGGCTATGGCTACACCTTC. Its protein is CASSSGYGYTF.

The sample holds one count of this clone. The DNA for the CDR3 is TGTGCCAGTAGTATTCATCTCGGAAAACTGTTTTTT. Its protein is CASSIHLGKLFF. The genes are TRBV19 and TRBJ1-4; D not resolved. The germline V gene has CDR1 LNHDA and CDR2 SQIVND (reference sequence). V was clipped by 3 bases and J by 10 bases, with 9 bases between them. The CDR3 spans 12 residues.

The chain uses TRBV2 and TRBJ2-7; D unclear. Germline CDR1 SNHLY, CDR2 FYNNEI. The V end lost 8 bases, the J end lost 4 bases, and 18 bases lay between the germline ends. The CDR3 is 14 amino acids. CDR3 protein: CASLFEGNFYEQYF. For the CDR3, the DNA is TGTGCCAGCCTGTTCGAAGGGAATTTTTACGAGCAGTACTTC.

Here the CDR3 reads CASSWGVGSYNEQFF. The CDR3, as DNA: TGTGCCAGCAGCTGGGGGGTGGGGAGCTACAATGAGCAGTTCTTC. V is TRBV7-2 and J is TRBJ2-1, with D possibly matching TRBD2 (6 bases). V was pared by 4 bases and J by 3 bases, with 13 bases between. Germline lookup yields CDR1 SGHTA and CDR2 FQGNSA. The CDR3 sequence is 15 residues long.

The V gene is TRBV11-3, the J gene TRBJ1-3; 7 bases are a match to TRBD1. V lost 5 bases and J lost 3; bases outside the gene matches: 4. Germline V gives CDR1 SGHNT, CDR2 YENEEA. This CDR3 has 14 amino acids. This CDR3 is CASSNRGDGNTIYF. The CDR3 region has the DNA TGTGCCAGCAGCAACAGGGGAGATGGAAACACCATATATTTT.

The chain couples TRBV5-6 to TRBJ1-2; D may be TRBD1 (5 bases). From germline, CDR1 is SGHDT and CDR2 YYEEEE. Trimming took off 8 bases at V and 7 bases at J, with 15 bases between the two ends. The CDR3 sequence is 12 residues long. CDR3: CARLRSQGGYTF. The CDR3 nucleotides read TGTGCCAGGCTACGGAGCCAGGGTGGCTACACCTTC.

The rearrangement links TRBV6-2 or TRBV6-3 to TRBJ2-7; no clear D. Deletions cut 0 bases from V and 4 bases from J, with 10 bases between. The CDR3 length is 14 residues. Germline V gene data show CDR1 as MNHEY and CDR2 as SVGEGT. The CDR3 reads CASSYSGYGYEQYF. The DNA of the CDR3 is TGTGCCAGCAGTTACTCAGGGTACGGATACGAGCAGTACTTC.

The sample holds one count of this clone. The rearrangement links TRBV6-5 to TRBJ2-3; 11 nucleotides align to TRBD1. This CDR3 has 14 residues. The germline gives CDR1 MNHEY, CDR2 SVGAGI. Germline trimming cut 7 bases from V and 4 bases from J; bases unmatched to any gene: 4. The CDR3 spells CASNPGQGADTQYF. CDR3 in DNA: TGTGCCAGCAACCCGGGACAGGGGGCAGATACGCAGTATTTT.

This rearrangement joins TRBV3-1 (or the pseudogene TRBV3-2) to TRBJ2-2, with D possibly being TRBD2 (5 bases). CDR1 is LGHDT, CDR2 YNNKEL, per germline (reference sequence). This CDR3 spans 17 amino acids. V was trimmed by 1 base and J by 1 base, leaving 13 bases between them. The CDR3 DNA is TGTGCCAGCAGCCAAGCGCGTGGAGGCCTGAACACCGGGGAGCTGTTTTTT. As protein: CASSQARGGLNTGELFF.

The chain couples TRBV12-3 or TRBV12-4 to TRBJ2-1; no firm D call. Trimming cost V 8 bases and J 2 bases, with 7 bases left between them. The CDR3 contains 12 residues. The CDR3 spells CASGPAYNEQFF. DNA for the CDR3: TGTGCCAGCGGCCCAGCCTACAATGAGCAGTTCTTC.

The chain recombines TRBV24-1 with TRBJ2-1; perhaps TRBD2 as D (6 bases). The CDR3 covers 16 residues. The ends were cut back, 7 bases at V and 5 bases at J, with 20 bases in the middle. Germline-derived CDR1 and CDR2 are KGHDR and SFDVKD. The CDR3 DNA reads as TGTGCCACCAGGGGGACTCCCCCTCTGGCGCACAATGAGCAGTTCTTC. It specifies CATRGTPPLAHNEQFF.

With regard to this clone: One junction end does not reproduce the germline sequence, and a read error may be involved. This chain links TRBV6-5 with TRBJ2-7, with D perhaps matching TRBD1 (6 bases). This CDR3 is built from 13 residues. Per the germline V gene, CDR1 is MNHEY and CDR2 is SVGAGI. CDR3 sequence: CASSYAPEGVKSF. The CDR3 DNA sequence: TGTGCCAGCAGTTACGCTCCTGAGGGGGTTAAGAGCTTC.

The V and J genes are TRBV4-2 and TRBJ1-5, with 9 bases that match TRBD1. CDR3 length equals 16 residues. From germline, CDR1 is LGHNA and CDR2 YNFKEQ. V lost 0 bases and J lost 1; bases outside the gene matches: 1. This CDR3 is CASSQEGQGSNQPQHF. The CDR3 DNA is TGTGCCAGCAGCCAAGAGGGACAGGGAAGCAATCAGCCCCAGCATTTT.

The chain joins TRBV6-2 or TRBV6-3 to TRBJ2-7, with 8 bases fitting TRBD1. V shed 5 bases and J 1 base; nucleotides not matched to a gene: 7. Germline V gives CDR1 MNHEY, CDR2 SVGEGT. This CDR3 contains 15 residues. CDR3 in DNA: TGTGCCAGCAGTCGTCCCGGGACAGGTTCCTACGAGCAGTACTTC. This translates into CASSRPGTGSYEQYF.